This section outlines one T cell receptor (beta chain) sequence together with its context. The antigen is unknown. This sample was taken from a study of T cell repertoires in cytomegalovirus infection. Study-wide results and limits: HLA-C-restricted CMV-specific TCR beta clonotypes prevailed in the ex vivo response.

TCRdb processed the reads anew with MiXCR; each CDR3 protein has one entry. Among around 450,000 distinct CDR3 sequences listed, around 32% were seen once. The CDR3 sequence is 13 residues long. The germline gives CDR1 SQVTM, CDR2 ANQGSEA. Trimming took 5 bases from V and 1 from J; bases not matched to a gene: 2. Specimen: PBMCs. The chain employs TRBV29-1 and TRBJ2-1, with 7 bases matching TRBD2. This receptor was taken from a human donor in good health (CMV status not recorded). Some clones in this sample may be carry-over from other donors' samples. The CDR3 region is CSVPGGSYNEQFF. The CDR3 bases are TGCAGCGTTCCCGGGGGGTCCTACAATGAGCAGTTCTTC.